One TCR beta chain is described in this entry. Its antigen is currently unknown. Patients selected for sequencing had displayed CD8+CD57+ cell expansion by flow cytometry. This specimen belongs to a study of CD8+CD57+ T cells in acquired aplastic anemia. Germline values: CDR1 LNHDA, CDR2 SQIVND (reference sequence). V shed 6 bases and J 4 bases; nucleotides not matched to a gene: 10. CDR3 length equals 15 residues. Study-level results: In CD8+ cells, Simpson's diversity showed no significant difference between patients and controls.

It was genomic DNA that served as the template for profiling TCR beta VDJ and CDR3. In TCRdb, the reads were re-called with MiXCR into one record per CDR3 protein. The sample lists roughly 120,000 distinct CDR3 sequences; approximately 61% were seen once. The specimen was sorted CD4+, CD8+, or CD8+CD57+ T cells (not recorded which) from PBMCs. The chain has TRBV19 and TRBJ2-3; TRBD2 matches 7 bases. The origin of this receptor is a human donor with aplastic anemia. CDR3 residues: CASRNPGRQADTQYF. CDR3 DNA sequence: TGTGCCAGTAGGAACCCCGGGAGGCAAGCAGATACGCAGTATTTT.